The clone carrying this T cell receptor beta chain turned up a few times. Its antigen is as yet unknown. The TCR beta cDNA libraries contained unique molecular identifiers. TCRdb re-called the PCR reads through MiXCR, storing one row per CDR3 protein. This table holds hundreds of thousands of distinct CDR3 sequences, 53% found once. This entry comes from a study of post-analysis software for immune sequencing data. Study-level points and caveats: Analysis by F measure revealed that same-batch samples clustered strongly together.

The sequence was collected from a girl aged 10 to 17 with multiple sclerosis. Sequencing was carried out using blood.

Here the CDR3 reads CASRPGGPGNQPQHF. The CDR3 nucleotides read TGTGCCAGTCGGCCCGGGGGCCCAGGCAATCAGCCCCAGCATTTT. The V call is TRBV12-3 or TRBV12-4, the J call TRBJ1-5, with a possible D match to TRBD1 (6 bases). The CDR3 length is 15 residues. Trimming shortened V by 9 bases and J by 2 bases, and 17 bases separated the two germline ends.